This paragraph reports one TCR beta chain. One end of the junction is discordant with germline, which a read error may explain. The CDR3 length is 12 residues. CDR1 MDHEN and CDR2 SYDVKM come from the germline V gene. Using a constant-region primer together with ProtoScript II reverse transcriptase, TCR beta cDNA was made from about 490 ng of total RNA. Construction of TCR beta libraries relied on three successive nested multiplex PCR rounds employing slightly modified ARM-PCR. The two initial PCR rounds, around 11 cycles each, used TRBV1-TRBV30 forward and C-beta reverse primers. TCRdb reanalysed the multiplex PCR reads using MiXCR and keeps one entry per CDR3 protein. Here the sample spans around 100,000 distinct CDR3 sequences, 55% to 75% being singletons. These data originate in a study of tumor-infiltrating lymphocytes in primary liver carcinoma. Joint extraction of RNA and DNA used about 17-33 mg of bulk tissue that was unsorted.

The sequence came from a woman aged 55-69 years with primary liver carcinoma and hepatitis B virus infection. Sequenced: liver tumor tissue from sampling region 5. Documented subset: tumor region T5, tumor centre. The chain recombines TRBV28 with TRBJ1-2, with TRBD1 matching 8 bases. The CDR3 nucleotides read TGTGCCAGCAACAGGGGGAGTAGGGGCTGCACCTTC. It codes for CASNRGSRGCTF.